This is a list of T cell receptor beta chains from one sample in a study of T cell changes during pregnancy in multiple sclerosis. Assay used: immunoSEQ multiplex PCR; TCRdb lists only in-frame clones, some missing. Among tens of thousands of clones listed, approximately 92% were seen once. The specimen comprised CD4+ T cells from peripheral blood mononuclear cells, sampled after pregnancy. Source of these receptors: a female donor with multiple sclerosis, enrolled in a pregnancy study. CDR3s include the opening cysteine and the closing phenylalanine or tryptophan. The D gene is left open where the match is weak. Rows give clone size only sometimes, using once, few, many, or a class for an expanded clone.

abundance,v_gene,j_gene,d_gene,CDR3nt,CDR3aa
.,TRBV5-4,TRBJ1-4,.,TGTGCCAGCAGCGGACAGTCAACTAATGAAAAACTGTTTTTT,CASSGQSTNEKLFF
.,TRBV6-4,TRBJ2-1,TRBD2,TGTGCCAGCAGTAAACTAGCGGGGGGCGAGGATGAGCAGTTCTTC,CASSKLAGGEDEQFF
once,TRBV9,TRBJ1-2,TRBD1,TGTGCCAGCAGCGCCTCGGGACAGGGCATCTATGGCTACACCTTC,CASSASGQGIYGYTF
once,TRBV5-8,TRBJ2-5,TRBD1,TGTGCCAGCAGCTTGGGACAGGGGGGCTGGTACCAAGAGACCCAGTACTTC,CASSLGQGGWYQETQYF
.,TRBV2,TRBJ2-3,TRBD1,TGTGCCAGCAGTCCTGACAGGGCCCCCTCTATACCTAGGCAGTATTTT,CASSPDRAPSIPRQYF
.,TRBV7-3,TRBJ1-3,TRBD1,TGTGCCAGCAGCTTAGAGGGGGCCTCGGACACCATATATTTT,CASSLEGASDTIYF
.,TRBV5-6,TRBJ1-1,.,TGTGCCAGCAGCACCACAGGGACGAACACTGAAGCTTTCTTT,CASSTTGTNTEAFF
.,TRBV12-5,TRBJ2-2,TRBD2,TGTGCTAGTCTGGCCGGGACTAAAGATTGGGAAGACACCGGGGAGCTGTTTTTT,CASLAGTKDWEDTGELFF
.,TRBV7-9,TRBJ2-5,TRBD2,TGTGCCAGCAGCCCCCGACTAGCGGGGGGGTTGGTGACCCAGTACTTC,CASSPRLAGGLVTQYF
.,TRBV7-2,TRBJ2-7,.,TGTGCCAGCAGCGCCCGGAGAACGGCCGACGAGCAGTACTTC,CASSARRTADEQYF
.,TRBV7-9,TRBJ1-1,.,TGTGCCAGCAGCTTAGTGGGGGGATACACTGAAGCTTTCTTT,CASSLVGGYTEAFF
.,TRBV30,TRBJ2-7,TRBD1,TGTGCCTCCCAGGGGGATTCCTACGAGCAGTACTTC,CASQGDSYEQYF
.,TRBV30,TRBJ1-1,.,TGTGCCTGGAGCATGAGGTCTGAAGCTTTCTTT,CAWSMRSEAFF
once,TRBV27,TRBJ1-6,TRBD1,TGTGCCAGCAGGCCACAGGGGAGAAATTCACCCCTCCACTTT,CASRPQGRNSPLHF
.,TRBV29-1,TRBJ2-7,TRBD2,TGCAGCGTTGGCGGGACTAGCGGCTACGAGCAGTACTTC,CSVGGTSGYEQYF
.,TRBV5-6,TRBJ2-3,TRBD1,TGTGCCAGCAGCTGGGACAGGGACGGTACGCAGTATTTT,CASSWDRDGTQYF
.,TRBV14,TRBJ2-7,.,TGTGCCAGCAGCCAGGAGGGGACCCTTCTGAAGCAGTACTTC,CASSQEGTLLKQYF
.,TRBV7-2,TRBJ2-7,.,TGTGCCAGCAGCTTAATGGGGGGTGTGCCCTACGAGCAGTACTTC,CASSLMGGVPYEQYF
.,TRBV5-1,TRBJ1-4,TRBD1,TGCGCCAGCAGCTTGGATGGGACAGGGAACGAAAAACTGTTTTTT,CASSLDGTGNEKLFF
.,TRBV7-2,TRBJ1-2,TRBD1,TGTGCCAGCAGCCGACAGGGGACGGGCTATGGCTACACCTTC,CASSRQGTGYGYTF
.,TRBV30,TRBJ2-7,.,TGTGCCTGGAGTGTAGGGCAGGGGTTCTCCTACGAGCAGTACTTC,CAWSVGQGFSYEQYF
.,TRBV6-6,TRBJ2-1,.,TGTGCCAGCAGTTACTTCGGGGGTTCCTACAATGAGCAGTTCTTC,CASSYFGGSYNEQFF
.,TRBV10-3,TRBJ1-4,.,TGTGCCACCGCCCCGGGGGGTGAAAAACTGTTTTTT,CATAPGGEKLFF